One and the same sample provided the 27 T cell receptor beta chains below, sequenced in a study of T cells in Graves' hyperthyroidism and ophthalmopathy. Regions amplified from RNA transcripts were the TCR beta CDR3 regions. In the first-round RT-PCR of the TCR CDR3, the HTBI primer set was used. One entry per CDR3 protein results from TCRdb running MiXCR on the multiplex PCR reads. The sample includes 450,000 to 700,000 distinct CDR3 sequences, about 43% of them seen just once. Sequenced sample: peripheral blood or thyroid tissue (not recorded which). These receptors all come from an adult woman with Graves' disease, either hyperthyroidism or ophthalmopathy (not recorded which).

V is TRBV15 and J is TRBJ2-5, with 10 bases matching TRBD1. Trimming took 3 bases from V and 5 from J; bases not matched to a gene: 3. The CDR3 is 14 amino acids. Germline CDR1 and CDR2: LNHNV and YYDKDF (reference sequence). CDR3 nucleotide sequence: TGTGCCACCAGCAGCTTGGACAGGGGGGAGACCCAGTACTTC. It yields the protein CATSSLDRGETQYF. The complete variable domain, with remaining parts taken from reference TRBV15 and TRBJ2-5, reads DAMVIQNPRYQVTQFGKPVTLSCSQTLNHNVMYWYQQKSSQAPKLLFHYYDKDFNNEADTPDNFQSRRPNTSFCFLDIRSPGLGDTAMYLCATSSLDRGETQYFGPGTRLLVL.

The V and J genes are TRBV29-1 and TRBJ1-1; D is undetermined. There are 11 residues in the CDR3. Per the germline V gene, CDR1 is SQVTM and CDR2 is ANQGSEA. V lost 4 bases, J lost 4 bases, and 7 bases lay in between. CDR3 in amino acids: CSVGQATEAFF. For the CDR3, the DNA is TGCAGCGTTGGGCAGGCCACTGAAGCTTTCTTT. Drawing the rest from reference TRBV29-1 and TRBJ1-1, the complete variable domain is SAVISQKPSRDICQRGTSLTIQCQVDSQVTMMFWYRQQPGQSLTLIATANQGSEATYESGFVIDKFPISRPNLTFSTLTVSNMSPEDSSIYLCSVGQATEAFFGQGTRLTVV.

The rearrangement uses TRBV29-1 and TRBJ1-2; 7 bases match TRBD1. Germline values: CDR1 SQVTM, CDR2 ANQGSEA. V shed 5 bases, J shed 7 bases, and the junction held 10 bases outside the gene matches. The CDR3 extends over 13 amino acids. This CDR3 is CSVRVGTASGYTF. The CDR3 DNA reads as TGCAGCGTTCGGGTCGGGACAGCTTCTGGCTACACCTTC.

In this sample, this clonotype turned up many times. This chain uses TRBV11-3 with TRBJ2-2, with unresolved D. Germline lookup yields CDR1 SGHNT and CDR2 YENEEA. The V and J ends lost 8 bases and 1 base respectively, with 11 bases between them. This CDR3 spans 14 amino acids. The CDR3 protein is CASGPSRNTGELFF. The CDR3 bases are TGTGCCAGCGGTCCGTCTCGGAACACCGGGGAGCTGTTTTTT.

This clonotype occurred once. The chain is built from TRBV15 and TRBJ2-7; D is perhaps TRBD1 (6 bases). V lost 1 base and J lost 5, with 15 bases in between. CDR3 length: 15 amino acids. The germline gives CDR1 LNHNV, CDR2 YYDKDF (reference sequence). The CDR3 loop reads CATSRAPRGPDEQYF. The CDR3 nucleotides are TGTGCCACCAGCAGAGCACCCAGGGGCCCCGACGAGCAGTACTTC.

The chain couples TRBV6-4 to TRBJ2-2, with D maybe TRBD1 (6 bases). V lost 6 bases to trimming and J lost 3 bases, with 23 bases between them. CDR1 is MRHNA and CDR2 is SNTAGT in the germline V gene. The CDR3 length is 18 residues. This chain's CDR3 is CASRTYRAREGYTGELFF. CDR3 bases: TGTGCCAGCAGGACCTACAGGGCCCGGGAAGGCTACACCGGGGAGCTGTTTTTT.

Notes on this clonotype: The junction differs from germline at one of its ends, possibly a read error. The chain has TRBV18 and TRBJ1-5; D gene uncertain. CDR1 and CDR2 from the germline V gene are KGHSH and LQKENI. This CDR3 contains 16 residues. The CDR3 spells CGSSPENVMSNQPQHF. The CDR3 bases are TGTGGCAGCTCACCAGAGAACGTGATGAGCAATCAGCCCCAGCATTTT.

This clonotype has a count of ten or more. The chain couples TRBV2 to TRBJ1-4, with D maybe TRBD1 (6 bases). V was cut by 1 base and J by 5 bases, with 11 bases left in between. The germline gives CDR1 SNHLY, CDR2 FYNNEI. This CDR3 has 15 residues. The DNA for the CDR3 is TGTGCCAGCAGTGAAGGTGAAGGGGGAAATGAAAAACTGTTTTTT. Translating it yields CASSEGEGGNEKLFF.

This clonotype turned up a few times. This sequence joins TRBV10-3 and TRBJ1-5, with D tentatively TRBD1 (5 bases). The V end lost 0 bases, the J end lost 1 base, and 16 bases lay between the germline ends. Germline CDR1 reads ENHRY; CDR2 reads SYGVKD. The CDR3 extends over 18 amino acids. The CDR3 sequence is CAISESLGDQRSNQPQHF. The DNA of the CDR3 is TGTGCCATCAGTGAGTCATTAGGGGACCAGCGAAGCAATCAGCCCCAGCATTTT.

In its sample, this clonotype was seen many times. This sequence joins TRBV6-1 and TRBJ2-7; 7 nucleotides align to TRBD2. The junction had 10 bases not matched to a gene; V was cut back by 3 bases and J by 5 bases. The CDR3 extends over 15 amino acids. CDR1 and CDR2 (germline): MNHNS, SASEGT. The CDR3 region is CASSDGREEWNEQYF. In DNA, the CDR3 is TGTGCCAGCAGTGACGGTCGGGAGGAGTGGAACGAGCAGTACTTC.

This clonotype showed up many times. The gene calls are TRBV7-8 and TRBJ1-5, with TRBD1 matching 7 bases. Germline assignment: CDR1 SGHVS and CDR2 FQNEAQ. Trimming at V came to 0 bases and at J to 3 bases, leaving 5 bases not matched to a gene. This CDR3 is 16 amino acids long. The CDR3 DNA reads TGTGCCAGCAGCTTAGCGGGGGACAGACACAATCAGCCCCAGCATTTT. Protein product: CASSLAGDRHNQPQHF.

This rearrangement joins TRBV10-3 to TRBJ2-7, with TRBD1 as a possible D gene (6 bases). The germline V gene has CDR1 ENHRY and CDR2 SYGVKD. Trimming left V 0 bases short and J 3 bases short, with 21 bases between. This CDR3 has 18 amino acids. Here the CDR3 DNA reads TGTGCCATCAGTGAGTCGAGGAGGAACCCGGGACACCTCTACGAGCAGTACTTC. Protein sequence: CAISESRRNPGHLYEQYF.

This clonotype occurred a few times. In DNA form, the CDR3 reads TGTGCCAGCACAAGGGAGGAACAGCCCCAGCATTTT. Encoded protein: CASTREEQPQHF. The rearrangement links TRBV7-9 to TRBJ1-5; D is uncertain. V was shortened by 7 bases and J by 7 bases, with 11 bases between the two germline ends. Germline V gene sequence: CDR1 SEHNR, CDR2 FQNEAQ (reference sequence). This CDR3 spans 12 amino acids.

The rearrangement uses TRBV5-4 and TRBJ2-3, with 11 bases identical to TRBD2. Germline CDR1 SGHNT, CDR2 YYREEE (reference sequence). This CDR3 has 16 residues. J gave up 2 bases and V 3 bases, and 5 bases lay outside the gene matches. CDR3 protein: CASSSLAGGYTDTQYF. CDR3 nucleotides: TGTGCCAGCAGCTCGTTAGCGGGAGGGTACACAGATACGCAGTATTTT.

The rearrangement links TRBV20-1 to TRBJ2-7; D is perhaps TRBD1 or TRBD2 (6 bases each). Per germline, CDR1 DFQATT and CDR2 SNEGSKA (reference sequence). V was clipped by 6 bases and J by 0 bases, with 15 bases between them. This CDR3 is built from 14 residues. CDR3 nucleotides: TGCAGTGCGGATCCAAGGGGGGCCTCCTACGAGCAGTACTTC. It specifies CSADPRGASYEQYF.

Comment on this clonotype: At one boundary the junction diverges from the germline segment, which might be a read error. In DNA, the CDR3 is TGTGCCAGCAGCTCTATGGGTGGTAGGGGCAATCAGCCCCAGCATTTT. Amino acid sequence: CASSSMGGRGNQPQHF. The chain joins TRBV5-1 to TRBJ1-5, with no clear D. The CDR3 length is 16 residues. Germline CDR1 reads SGHRS; CDR2 reads YFSETQ.

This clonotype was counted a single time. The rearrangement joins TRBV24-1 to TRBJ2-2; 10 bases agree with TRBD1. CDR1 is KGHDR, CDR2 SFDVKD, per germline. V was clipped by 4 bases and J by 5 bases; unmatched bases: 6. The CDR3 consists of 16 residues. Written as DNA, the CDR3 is TGTGCCACCAGTGACTCCGGACAGGGGGGGACCGGGGAGCTGTTTTTT. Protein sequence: CATSDSGQGGTGELFF.

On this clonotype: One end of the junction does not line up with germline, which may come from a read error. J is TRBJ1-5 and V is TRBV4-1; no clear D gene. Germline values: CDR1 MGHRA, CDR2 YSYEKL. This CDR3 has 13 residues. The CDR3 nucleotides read TGTGCCAGCAGCCAAGTTGGGAGACAGCCCCAGCATTTT. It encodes CASSQVGRQPQHF.

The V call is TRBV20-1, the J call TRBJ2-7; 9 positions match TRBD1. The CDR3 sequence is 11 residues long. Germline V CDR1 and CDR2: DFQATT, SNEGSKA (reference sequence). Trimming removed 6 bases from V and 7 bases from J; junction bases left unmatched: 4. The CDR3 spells CSAAGTGEQYF. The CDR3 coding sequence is TGCAGTGCCGCCGGGACAGGGGAGCAGTACTTC.

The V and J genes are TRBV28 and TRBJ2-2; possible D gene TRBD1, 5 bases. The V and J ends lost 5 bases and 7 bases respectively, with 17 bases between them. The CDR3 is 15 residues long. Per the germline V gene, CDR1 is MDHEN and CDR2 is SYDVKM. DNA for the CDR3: TGTGCCAGCAGTGACCAGGGAAAGGACATCGGGGAGCTGTTTTTT. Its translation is CASSDQGKDIGELFF.

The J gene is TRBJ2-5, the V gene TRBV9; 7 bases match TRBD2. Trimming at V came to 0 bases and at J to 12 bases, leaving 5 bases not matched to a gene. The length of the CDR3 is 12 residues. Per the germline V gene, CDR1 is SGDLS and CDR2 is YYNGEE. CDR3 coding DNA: TGTGCCAGCAGCGTAGGGGAGGGACCTGAGTACTTC. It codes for CASSVGEGPEYF.

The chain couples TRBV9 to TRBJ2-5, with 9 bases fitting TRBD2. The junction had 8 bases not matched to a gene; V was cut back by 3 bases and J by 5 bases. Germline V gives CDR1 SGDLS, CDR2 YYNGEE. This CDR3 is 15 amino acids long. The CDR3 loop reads CASSEGLARHETQYF. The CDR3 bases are TGTGCCAGCAGCGAAGGACTAGCGAGACACGAGACCCAGTACTTC.

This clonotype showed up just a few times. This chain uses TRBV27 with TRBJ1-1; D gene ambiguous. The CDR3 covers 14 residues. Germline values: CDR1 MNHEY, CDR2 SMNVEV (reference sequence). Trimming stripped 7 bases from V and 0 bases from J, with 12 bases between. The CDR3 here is CASKSRQLNTEAFF. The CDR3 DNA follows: TGTGCCAGCAAGAGCCGGCAGCTGAACACTGAAGCTTTCTTT.

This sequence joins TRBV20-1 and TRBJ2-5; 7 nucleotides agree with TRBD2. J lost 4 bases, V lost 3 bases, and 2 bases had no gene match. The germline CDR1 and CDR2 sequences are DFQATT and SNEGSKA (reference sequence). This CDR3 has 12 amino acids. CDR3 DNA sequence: TGCAGTGCTAGGACTAGCAGAGAGACCCAGTACTTC. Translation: CSARTSRETQYF.

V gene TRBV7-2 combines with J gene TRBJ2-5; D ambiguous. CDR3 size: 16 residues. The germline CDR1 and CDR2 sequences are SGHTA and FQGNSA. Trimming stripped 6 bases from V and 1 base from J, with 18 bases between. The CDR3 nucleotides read TGTGCCAGCAGTTACCAACCGACCGCAGTCCAAGAGACCCAGTACTTC. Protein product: CASSYQPTAVQETQYF.

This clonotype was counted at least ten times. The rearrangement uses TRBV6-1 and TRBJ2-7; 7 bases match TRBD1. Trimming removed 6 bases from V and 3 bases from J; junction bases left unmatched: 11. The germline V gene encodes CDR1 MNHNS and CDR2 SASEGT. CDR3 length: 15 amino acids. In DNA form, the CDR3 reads TGTGCCAGCAGCGCCTTTTCGCAGGGGGACTACGAGCAGTACTTC. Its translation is CASSAFSQGDYEQYF.

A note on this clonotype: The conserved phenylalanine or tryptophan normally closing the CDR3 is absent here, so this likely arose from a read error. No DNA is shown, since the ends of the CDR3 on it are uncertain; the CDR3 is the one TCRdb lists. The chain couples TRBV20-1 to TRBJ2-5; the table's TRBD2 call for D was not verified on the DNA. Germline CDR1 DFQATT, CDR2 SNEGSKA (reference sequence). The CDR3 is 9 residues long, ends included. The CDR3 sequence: CSATDPGTS.